This TCR beta chain was found in a study of cytomegalovirus exposure and HLA in healthy donors (TCRdb year 2017). Describing the broader study: In an earlier analysis of approximately 640 of the donors, around 290 Gb of sequence data and approximately 120 million unique TCR beta sequences from 180 million or so T cells were reported. An early release that covered more than 550 HLA-typed donors contained 300 to 350 gigabases of sequencing data and roughly 84 million unique TCR sequences. Of the approximately 400 genotyped donors, approximately 80% were placed in the genetic ancestry cluster associated with self-reported Caucasian donors. The study aimed to test whether signatures of past pathogen exposure could be identified by cataloging public T cell receptors. The T cell repertoires of several hundred subjects were profiled by immunosequencing and related to cytomegalovirus serostatus. Along with the approximately 620-subject first cohort, a separate validation cohort of approximately 110 different subjects was used. To predict cytomegalovirus infection status, the study brought together high-throughput TCR immunosequencing, statistical association of individual TCRs with disease status, and machine learning. A later analysis re-examined previously published TCR beta repertoires from over 500 donors and added high-resolution HLA genotyping to investigate patterns of TCR occurrence. In the later analysis, no new phenotypic data were used to find candidate immune exposures; instead, reliance was placed on TCR beta sequences and their occurrence across donors. To decide whether each TCR beta V gene segment behaved as functional or pseudogenic, an earlier analysis of some 600 of the donors relied on high-throughput TCR beta sequencing. Donor age, sex, ethnicity and CMV serostatus were compiled together with the repertoire data. Genome-wide SNP genotypes for about 65% of the roughly 670 donors were used in a later genetic analysis, which treated that subset as a discovery cohort. Every discovery cohort repertoire had been produced on one sequencing platform. Class I and class II HLA loci were covered by the typing at four-digit resolution. Typing coverage varied by locus: about 620-630 donors for A, B, C, DRB1 and DQB1; 500 to 550 for DQA1; around 570 for DPA1; approximately 490 for DPB1. Roughly 5 DR-DQ haplotypes were handled as single units for association and clustering, since linkage in the cohort was strong. Among a few hundred genotyped donors of the cohort, an average of about 240,000 unique TCR beta nucleotide sequences were sequenced per donor, roughly 18% of them non-productive.

The investigation overall reported the following: In a later analysis, about 17,000 TCR beta sequences were associated with specific HLA alleles at a false discovery rate of 0.05. Because HLA typing was missing for some donors at each locus, association tests included only the typed subset. A further reported finding was that TCR beta sequences accurately predicted the HLA-A and HLA-B alleles for most subjects in the first cohort. The classifier was reported to diagnose cytomegalovirus status with high specificity and sensitivity in both the original cohort and the validation cohort. When HLA alleles, especially DR and DQ, strongly co-occurred, attributing TCR associations to individual alleles was difficult. Some IMGT-functional V segments, including TRBV6-2 and TRBV6-3, could not be distinguished by the 87-base-pair reads and were therefore excluded. A later analysis found that most CMV-associated TCR beta chains appeared HLA-restricted, with HLA associations seemingly driven largely by CMV exposure. Broadly in line with IMGT annotations, most TCR beta V segments showed up in productive rearrangements about 87% or about 30% of the time in an earlier analysis of around 550 of the donors. Compared with equally common non-associated chains, HLA-associated TCR beta chains in a later analysis were more clonally expanded and had lower generation probabilities. A later genetic analysis associated a missense DCLRE1C variant with V-gene and J-gene trimming of TCR beta chains, and an independent cohort replicated the association. In vitro tests confirmed that a few of the cytomegalovirus-associated TCR beta chains recognize cytomegalovirus antigens. Because counts were too low, fewer than 20 rarely observed V segments, including chromosome 9 orphons, were excluded from the earlier analysis of some 540 of the donors. In a later analysis, the rate of TCR association differed among HLA loci, with DRB1 alleles having the most associated TCRs and HLA-C alleles having the fewest. A total of 164 TCR beta chains were listed by the study as associated with cytomegalovirus. The only immune exposure information available for the cohort was CMV serostatus. Linkage disequilibrium might explain the correlated functional status among segregating V segments, but an unknown experimental factor could not be excluded. A later genetic analysis reported fewer N-insertions in productive TCRs among donors in an Asian-associated ancestry cluster than the approximately 670-donor mean. It was suggested by the authors that the approach could potentially be generalized to other disease states and immunological phenotypes. The cohort was sequenced for TCR beta chains only, and without alpha or paired-chain data the features that could be detected were limited. While some public TCRs were present in many individuals, most TCR sequences turned up only very rarely across donors. Several of the top co-occurrence clusters appeared to be linked to parvovirus B19, influenza, CMV and Epstein-Barr virus, according to a later analysis. A cluster of highly shared sequence variants was judged likely to be a technical artifact of the sequencing pipeline. Roughly uniform sequencing depth across donors was assumed in presence/absence analyses, although this assumption may not hold.

Comment on this clone: Its antigen target is currently unknown. Nothing much larger sits one base from this clone, and base qualities are not available.

In total, fewer than 750 healthy bone marrow donors made up the cohort. Cohort members were all nominally healthy when sampled, although unrecorded immune exposures were likely present. The donor tested CMV seropositive and was one of the 289 seropositive cohort members. Every donor gave a peripheral blood sample, and the peripheral blood mononuclear cells from that sample were used for TCR beta sequencing. Genomic DNA extraction from the blood cell samples was performed with the Qiagen DNeasy Blood Extraction Kit. The germline V end is reduced by 5 bases and the J end by 4 bases; junction bases left unmatched: 4. Sequences LNHDA (CDR1) and SQIVND (CDR2) are obtained from the germline V gene (reference sequence). There are 13 amino acids in the CDR3, from cysteine to phenylalanine inclusive. Solely the CDR3 DNA is kept, with 39 bases framed from the first base. Preparation of the library involved the immunoSEQ multiplex PCR assay. For the multiplex PCR, a mixture combining 60 forward primers for TCR Vbeta segments and 13 reverse primers for TCR Jbeta segments was used. Amplification of the CDR3 region of rearranged TCR beta genes was performed with a multiplex PCR assay on genomic DNA. Amplified TCR beta libraries were sequenced as 87-base-pair reads on the Illumina HiSeq System. Under the source paper's analysis protocol: A later analysis counted about 76 million unique TCR beta chains across the approximately 700 repertoires, and 9.5 million to 11 million of these chains were shared by at least two donors. Raw reads were error-corrected and collapsed into unique sequences with a nearest-neighbor algorithm that merged closely related sequences to remove PCR and sequencing errors. V, D and J gene segments were assigned by aligning CDR3 sequences to IMGT reference sequences. For a sequence to be retained, a match of at least six nucleotides was required to both a V gene segment and a J gene segment. A rearrangement was called productive if the CDR3 had no stop codons and remained in frame with V and J, and every other rearrangement was called non-productive. Following IMGT convention, CDR3 was defined as the stretch from the second conserved V-encoded cysteine to the conserved J-encoded phenylalanine. The earlier analysis of about 560 of the donors excluded any sequence lacking an unambiguous match to a single V gene segment. In an earlier analysis of a few hundred of the donors, a V segment was called functional when productive rearrangements were above 56.7%, and segregating when the standard deviation between donors exceeded 5%. A statistical classification framework was built to diagnose cytomegalovirus status from the catalog of TCR beta chain sequences. In a later analysis, TCR nucleotide sequences were compared against IMGT/GENE-DB human TR gene sequences so that V and J genes could be assigned. In a later analysis, CDR3 sequences and most-parsimonious VDJ recombination scenarios were assigned using the TCRdist pipeline. In a later analysis, each TCR beta chain was defined by its CDR3 amino acid sequence together with its V-gene family, and reads without a unique V-gene family were excluded. To address suspected cross-contamination and a sequencing artifact, a later analysis removed 592 highly shared, low-generation-probability nucleotide sequences. In a later analysis, a clonal expansion index for each public chain was calculated from normalized within-repertoire ranks of inferred template counts. In a later analysis, generation probabilities were computed using a VDJ recombination model fitted to out-of-frame rearrangements, and the results were checked against IGoR. In a later analysis, hypergeometric tests were used to score TCR-TCR, TCR-HLA and TCR-CMV co-occurrence, with a repertoire-size bias correction applied to TCR pairs. In a later analysis, false discovery rates were estimated by permuting HLA or CMV assignments 20 times. In a later analysis, co-occurring TCRs were grouped using DBSCAN, with TCRdist sequence similarity added in when clustering inside HLA-allele-positive subsets. Repertoires with fewer than 30,000 or more than 120,000 public chains, plus five repertoires with anomalous nucleotide sharing, were excluded from co-occurrence clustering. TCRdb provides this immuneACCESS table in a form limited to in-frame rearrangements. Some clones are lacking; in checked studies, under half of them reflect an unresolved V gene, and why the rest are absent is not known. D and trimming come from the DNA, and the V and J calls and clone size come from that table. A total of about 110,000 clones appear in this sample, approximately 66% of them only once. The ten largest clones represent about a tenth of the sample.

The receptor comes from a man in his forties in good health and CMV-seropositive. The specimen was PBMCs. The rearranged segments are TRBV19 and TRBJ2-5; 7 bases in the middle match TRBD1. The CDR3 protein is CASSSRTGETQYF. The DNA sequence is as follows: TGTGCCAGTAGTTCACGGACAGGAGAGACCCAGTACTTC. Reference TRBV19 and TRBJ2-5 proteins supply the regions before and after the CDR3; the full variable domain is: DGGITQSPKYLFRKEGQNVTLSCEQNLNHDAMYWYRQDPGQGLRLIYYSQIVNDFQKGDIAEGYSVSREKKESFPLTVTSAQKNPTAFYLCASSSRTGETQYFGPGTRLLVL.